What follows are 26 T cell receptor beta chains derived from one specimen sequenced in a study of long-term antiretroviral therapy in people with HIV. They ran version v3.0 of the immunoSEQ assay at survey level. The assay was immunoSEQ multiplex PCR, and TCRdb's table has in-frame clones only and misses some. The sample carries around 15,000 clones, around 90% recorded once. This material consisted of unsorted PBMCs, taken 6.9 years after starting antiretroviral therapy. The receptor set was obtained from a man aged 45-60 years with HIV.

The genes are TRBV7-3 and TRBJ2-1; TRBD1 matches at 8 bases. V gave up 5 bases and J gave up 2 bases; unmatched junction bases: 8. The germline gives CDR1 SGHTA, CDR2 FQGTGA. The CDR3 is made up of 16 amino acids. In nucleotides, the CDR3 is TGTGCCAGCAGCCCATGGACAGGGAAAACCTACAATGAGCAGTTCTTC. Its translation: CASSPWTGKTYNEQFF.

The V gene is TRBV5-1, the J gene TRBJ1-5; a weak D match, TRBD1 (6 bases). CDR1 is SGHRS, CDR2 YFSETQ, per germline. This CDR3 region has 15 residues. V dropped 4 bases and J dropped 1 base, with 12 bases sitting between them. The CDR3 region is CASSPLGTSNQPQHF. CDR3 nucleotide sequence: TGCGCCAGCAGCCCTCTCGGGACAAGCAATCAGCCCCAGCATTTT.

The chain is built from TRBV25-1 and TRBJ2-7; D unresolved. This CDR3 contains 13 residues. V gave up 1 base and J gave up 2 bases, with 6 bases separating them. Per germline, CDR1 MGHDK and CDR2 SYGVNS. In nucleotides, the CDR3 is TGTGCCAGCAGTGAATCGGCAACCTACGAGCAGTACTTC. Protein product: CASSESATYEQYF.

The CDR3 region has the DNA TGTGCCAGTAGTAACGAGGGGTTGAACACTGAAGCTTTCTTT. It specifies CASSNEGLNTEAFF. The chain is built from TRBV19 and TRBJ1-1, with D perhaps matching TRBD1 (5 bases). The CDR3 is 14 residues long. V was clipped by 4 bases and J by 0 bases, with 9 bases between them. The germline gives CDR1 LNHDA, CDR2 SQIVND (reference sequence).

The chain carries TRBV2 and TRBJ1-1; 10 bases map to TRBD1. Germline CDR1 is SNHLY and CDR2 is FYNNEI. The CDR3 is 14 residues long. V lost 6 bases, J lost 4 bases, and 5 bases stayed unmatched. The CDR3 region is CASSRDRGSTEAFF. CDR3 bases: TGTGCCAGCAGCCGGGACAGGGGCTCCACTGAAGCTTTCTTT.

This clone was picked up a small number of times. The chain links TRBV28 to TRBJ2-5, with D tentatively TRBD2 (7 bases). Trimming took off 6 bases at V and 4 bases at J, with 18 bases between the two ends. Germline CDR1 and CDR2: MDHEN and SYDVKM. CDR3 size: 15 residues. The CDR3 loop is CASRPQGGGGETQYF. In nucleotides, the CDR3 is TGTGCCAGCAGACCGCAGGGAGGGGGGGGAGAGACCCAGTACTTC.

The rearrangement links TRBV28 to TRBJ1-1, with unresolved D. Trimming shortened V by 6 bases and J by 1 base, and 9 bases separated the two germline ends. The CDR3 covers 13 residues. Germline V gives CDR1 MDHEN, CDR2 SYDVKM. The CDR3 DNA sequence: TGTGCCAGCAGACCTGGGAGGAACACTGAAGCTTTCTTT. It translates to CASRPGRNTEAFF.

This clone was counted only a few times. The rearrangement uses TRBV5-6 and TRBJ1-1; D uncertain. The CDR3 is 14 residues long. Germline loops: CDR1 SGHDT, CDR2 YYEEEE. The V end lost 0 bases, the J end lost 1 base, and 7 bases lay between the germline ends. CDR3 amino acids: CASSLANSNTEAFF. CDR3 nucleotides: TGTGCCAGCAGCTTGGCCAACTCGAACACTGAAGCTTTCTTT.

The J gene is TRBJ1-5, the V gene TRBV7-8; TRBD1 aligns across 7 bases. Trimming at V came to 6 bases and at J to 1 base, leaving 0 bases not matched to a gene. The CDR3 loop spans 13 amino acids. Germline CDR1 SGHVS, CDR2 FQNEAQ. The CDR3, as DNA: TGTGCCAGCAGGGGACAGAGCAATCAGCCCCAGCATTTT. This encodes CASRGQSNQPQHF.

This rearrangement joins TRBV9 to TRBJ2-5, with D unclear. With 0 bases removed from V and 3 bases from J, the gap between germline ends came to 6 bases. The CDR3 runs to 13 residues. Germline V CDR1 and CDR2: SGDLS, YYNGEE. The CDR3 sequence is CASSVGPEETQYF. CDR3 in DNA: TGTGCCAGCAGCGTAGGGCCCGAAGAGACCCAGTACTTC.

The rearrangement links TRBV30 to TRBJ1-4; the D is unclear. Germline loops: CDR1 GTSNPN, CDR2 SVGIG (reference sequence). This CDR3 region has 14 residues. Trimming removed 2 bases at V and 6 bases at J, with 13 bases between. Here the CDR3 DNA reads TGTGCCTGGAGTACAGCCGCAGGCCATGAAAAACTGTTTTTT. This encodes CAWSTAAGHEKLFF.

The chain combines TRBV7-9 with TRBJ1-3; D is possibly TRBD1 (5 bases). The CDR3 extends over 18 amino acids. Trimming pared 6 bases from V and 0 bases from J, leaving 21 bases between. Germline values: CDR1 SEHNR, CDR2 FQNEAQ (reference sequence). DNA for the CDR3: TGTGCCAGCAGTCGAAACAAGGGACTGATGATCTCTGGAAACACCATATATTTT. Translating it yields CASSRNKGLMISGNTIYF.

The CDR3 sequence is CASSSDETGSDNEQYF. DNA for the CDR3: TGTGCCAGCAGCTCAGACGAGACAGGGAGCGACAATGAGCAGTACTTC. J is TRBJ2-7 and V is TRBV7-9; 7 nucleotides match TRBD1. The CDR3 runs to 16 residues. Unmatched junction bases numbered 16, after V lost 4 bases and J lost 7 bases. In germline, CDR1 is SEHNR, CDR2 FQNEAQ (reference sequence).

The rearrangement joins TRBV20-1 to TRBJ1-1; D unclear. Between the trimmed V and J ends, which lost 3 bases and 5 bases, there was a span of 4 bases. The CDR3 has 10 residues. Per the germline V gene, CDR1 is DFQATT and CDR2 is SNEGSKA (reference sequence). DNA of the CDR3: TGCAGTGCTAGGAGAACTGAAGCTTTCTTT. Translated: CSARRTEAFF.

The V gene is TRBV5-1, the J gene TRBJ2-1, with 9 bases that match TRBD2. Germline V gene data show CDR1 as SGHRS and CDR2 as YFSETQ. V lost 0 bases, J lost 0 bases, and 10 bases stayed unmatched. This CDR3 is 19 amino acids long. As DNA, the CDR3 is TGCGCCAGCAGCTTGGGGGCTAGCGGGATACGTAGCTCCTACAATGAGCAGTTCTTC. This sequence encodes CASSLGASGIRSSYNEQFF. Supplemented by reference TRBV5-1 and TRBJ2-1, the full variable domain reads KAGVTQTPRYLIKTRGQQVTLSCSPISGHRSVSWYQQTPGQGLQFLFEYFSETQRNKGNFPGRFSGRQFSNSRSEMNVSTLELGDSALYLCASSLGASGIRSSYNEQFFGPGTRLTVL.

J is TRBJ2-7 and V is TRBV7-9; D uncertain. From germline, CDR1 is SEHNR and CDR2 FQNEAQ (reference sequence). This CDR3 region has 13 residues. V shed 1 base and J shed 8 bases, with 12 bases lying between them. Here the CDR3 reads CASSLVTALQQYF. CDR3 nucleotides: TGTGCCAGCAGCTTAGTTACGGCGCTCCAGCAGTACTTC. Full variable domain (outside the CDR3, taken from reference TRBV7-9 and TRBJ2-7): DTGVSQNPRHKITKRGQNVTFRCDPISEHNRLYWYRQTLGQGPEFLTYFQNEAQLEKSRLLSDRFSAERPKGSFSTLEIQRTEQGDSAMYLCASSLVTALQQYFGPGTRLTVT.

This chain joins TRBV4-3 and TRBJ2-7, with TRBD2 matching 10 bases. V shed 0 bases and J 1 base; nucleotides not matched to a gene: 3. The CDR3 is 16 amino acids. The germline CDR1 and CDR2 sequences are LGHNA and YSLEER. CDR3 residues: CASSQEMTSGSYEQYF. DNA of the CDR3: TGCGCCAGCAGCCAAGAAATGACTAGCGGGTCCTACGAGCAGTACTTC.

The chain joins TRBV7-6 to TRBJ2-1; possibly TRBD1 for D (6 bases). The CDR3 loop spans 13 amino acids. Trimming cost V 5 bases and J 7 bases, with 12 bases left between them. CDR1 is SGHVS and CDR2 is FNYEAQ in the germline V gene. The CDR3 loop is CASSPQGPNEQFF. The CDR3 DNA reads TGTGCCAGCAGCCCACAGGGTCCTAATGAGCAGTTCTTC. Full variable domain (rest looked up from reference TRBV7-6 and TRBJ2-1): GAGVSQSPRYKVTKRGQDVALRCDPISGHVSLYWYRQALGQGPEFLTYFNYEAQQDKSGLPNDRFSAERPEGSISTLTIQRTEQRDSAMYRCASSPQGPNEQFFGPGTRLTVL.

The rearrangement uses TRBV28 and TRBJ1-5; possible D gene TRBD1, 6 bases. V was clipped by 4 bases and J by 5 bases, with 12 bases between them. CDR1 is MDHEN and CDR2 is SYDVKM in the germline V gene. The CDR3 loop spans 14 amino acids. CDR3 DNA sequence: TGTGCCAGCAGTTCGGTCAGGGGTCATCAGCCCCAGCATTTT. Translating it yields CASSSVRGHQPQHF.

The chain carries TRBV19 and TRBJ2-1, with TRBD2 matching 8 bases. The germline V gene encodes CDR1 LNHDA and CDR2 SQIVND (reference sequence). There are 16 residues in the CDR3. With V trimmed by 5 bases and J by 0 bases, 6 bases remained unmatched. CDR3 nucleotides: TGTGCCAGTAGTGATGCTAGCGGGCCCTCCTACAATGAGCAGTTCTTC. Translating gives CASSDASGPSYNEQFF.

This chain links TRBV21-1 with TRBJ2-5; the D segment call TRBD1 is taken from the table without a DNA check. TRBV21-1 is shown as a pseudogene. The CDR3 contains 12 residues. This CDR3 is CASRNREETQYF. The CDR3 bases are TGTGCCAGCAGAAACAGGGAGGAGACCCAGTACTTC.

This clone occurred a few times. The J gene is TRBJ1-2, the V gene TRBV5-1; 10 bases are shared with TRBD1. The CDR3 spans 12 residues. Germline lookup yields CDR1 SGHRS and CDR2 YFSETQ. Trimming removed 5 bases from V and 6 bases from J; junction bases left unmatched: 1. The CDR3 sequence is CASRTGGDGYTF. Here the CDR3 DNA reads TGCGCCAGCAGGACAGGGGGCGATGGCTACACCTTC.

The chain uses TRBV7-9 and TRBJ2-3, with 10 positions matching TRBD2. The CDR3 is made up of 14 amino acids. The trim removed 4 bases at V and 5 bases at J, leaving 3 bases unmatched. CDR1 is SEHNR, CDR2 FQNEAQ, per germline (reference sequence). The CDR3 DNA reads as TGTGCCAGCAGCTGGACTAGCGGCAGAGATACGCAGTATTTT. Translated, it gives CASSWTSGRDTQYF.

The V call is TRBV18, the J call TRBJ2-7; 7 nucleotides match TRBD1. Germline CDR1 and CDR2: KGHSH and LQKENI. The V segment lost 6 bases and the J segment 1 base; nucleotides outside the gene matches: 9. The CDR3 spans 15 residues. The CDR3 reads CASSVDRDGSYEQYF. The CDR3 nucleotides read TGTGCCAGCTCCGTCGACAGGGATGGATCCTACGAGCAGTACTTC.

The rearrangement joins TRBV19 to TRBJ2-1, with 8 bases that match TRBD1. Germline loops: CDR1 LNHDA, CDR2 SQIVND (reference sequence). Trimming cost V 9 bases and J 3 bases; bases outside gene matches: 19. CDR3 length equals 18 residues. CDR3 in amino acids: CASQTLTKRGQGYNEQFF. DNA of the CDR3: TGTGCCAGCCAAACCCTTACGAAGCGAGGACAGGGCTACAATGAGCAGTTCTTC.

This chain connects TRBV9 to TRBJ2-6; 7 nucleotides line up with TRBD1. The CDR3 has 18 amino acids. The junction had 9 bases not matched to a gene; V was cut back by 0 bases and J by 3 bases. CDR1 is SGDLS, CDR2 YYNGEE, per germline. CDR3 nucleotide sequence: TGTGCCAGCAGCGTAGCAGGGACAGTTCGCAATGGGGCCAACGTCCTGACTTTC. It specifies CASSVAGTVRNGANVLTF. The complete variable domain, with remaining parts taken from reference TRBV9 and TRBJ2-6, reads DSGVTQTPKHLITATGQRVTLRCSPRSGDLSVYWYQQSLDQGLQFLIQYYNGEERAKGNILERFSAQQFPDLHSELNLSSLELGDSALYFCASSVAGTVRNGANVLTFGAGSRLTVL.